This T cell receptor (beta chain) was captured in a study of T cell responses to AZD1222 COVID-19 vaccine. Method: immunoSEQ multiplex PCR; TCRdb's copy keeps in-frame clones and lacks some. In the table there are some 140,000 clones, roughly 90% of which are singletons. Study-wide results and caveats: Only six or seven AZD1222 recipients were seropositive at baseline. Among the donors, most were white British and more were female, and clonal diversity was possibly underestimated.

This clone was recorded a few times. What it binds is unknown. V shed 4 bases, J shed 0 bases, and the junction held 0 bases outside the gene matches. Germline CDR1 and CDR2: SGHNT and YYREEE (reference sequence). CDR3 size: 16 residues. Sequencing used peripheral blood, obtained on day 0 of AZD1222 vaccination. This chain connects TRBV5-4 to TRBJ2-2; TRBD2 aligns across 13 bases. The receptor was isolated from an adult in good health. The chain's CDR3 is CASSGLAGANTGELFF. CDR3 DNA sequence: TGTGCCAGCAGCGGACTAGCGGGAGCGAACACCGGGGAGCTGTTTTTT.